Each of the 28 T cell receptor beta chains below was sequenced from the same sample in a study of T cell repertoires in cytomegalovirus infection. Their recognized antigens are unknown. TCRdb ran MiXCR on the reads and lists one entry per CDR3 protein. The repertoire has some 110,000 distinct CDR3 sequences, 25% to 35% of them found once; the top ten carry 58%. The sequenced sample was CD8+ T cells from cultured PBMCs, obtained from culture after CMV antigen stimulation. Receptor source: a human donor in good health (CMV status not recorded). Some clones in this sample may be carry-over from other donors' samples.

This chain joins TRBV27 and TRBJ2-2; 7 nucleotides agree with TRBD1. After removal of 7 bases from V and 1 base from J, the junction contained 12 bases not matched to a gene. CDR3 length: 17 amino acids. Per germline, CDR1 MNHEY and CDR2 SMNVEV (reference sequence). Written as DNA, the CDR3 is TGTGCCAGCATCGAACAAGCCGGGACAGTGAACACCGGGGAGCTGTTTTTT. Translation: CASIEQAGTVNTGELFF.

The chain is built from TRBV4-2 and TRBJ1-1, with 8 bases fitting TRBD1. Germline-derived CDR1 and CDR2 are LGHNA and YNFKEQ. This CDR3 is 16 amino acids long. J lost 1 base, V lost 1 base, and 5 bases had no gene match. For the CDR3, the DNA is TGTGCCAGCAGCCAAGTTGCGACAGGGGAGAACACTGAAGCTTTCTTT. This translates into CASSQVATGENTEAFF.

In regard to this clonotype: A read error may be the cause here, since a much bigger clone is one base away. Here the CDR3 DNA reads TGTGCCAGCAGTTACCAGGGGATGAACACTGAAGCTTTCTTT. This translates into CASSYQGMNTEAFF. The chain combines TRBV6-2 or TRBV6-3 with TRBJ1-1; possibly TRBD1 for D (6 bases). V shed 2 bases and J shed 0 bases, with 7 bases lying between them. Per the germline V gene, CDR1 is MNHEY and CDR2 is SVGEGT. This CDR3 has 14 residues.

This chain joins TRBV5-1 and TRBJ1-1; D perhaps matches TRBD1 (5 bases). Germline V gene sequence: CDR1 SGHRS, CDR2 YFSETQ. The CDR3 totals 15 residues. V was pared by 0 bases and J by 0 bases, with 9 bases between. CDR3 in amino acids: CASSLAGTVNTEAFF. CDR3 bases: TGCGCCAGCAGCTTGGCCGGGACGGTGAACACTGAAGCTTTCTTT.

DNA of the CDR3: TGTGCCAGCAGTTTTGGGGACAGGGGGCAGGATGAGCAGTTCTTC. Translation gives CASSFGDRGQDEQFF. V usage is TRBV27 and J usage is TRBJ2-1; 12 bases agree with TRBD1. V lost 3 bases and J lost 8; bases outside the gene matches: 5. In germline, CDR1 is MNHEY, CDR2 SMNVEV (reference sequence). There are 15 residues in the CDR3.

CDR3 bases: TGCAGTGCTAGACCTAGGACAGGGTCGCTTTATAATTCACCCCTCCACTTT. It specifies CSARPRTGSLYNSPLHF. The chain is built from TRBV20-1 and TRBJ1-6; TRBD1 matches 8 bases. The germline V gene encodes CDR1 DFQATT and CDR2 SNEGSKA (reference sequence). This CDR3 contains 17 residues. Trimming took 2 bases from V and 4 from J; bases not matched to a gene: 10.

This clonotype was observed at least ten times. The rearrangement joins TRBV7-8 to TRBJ2-1; D is unclear. The CDR3 is made up of 15 amino acids. Germline V gene lookup returns CDR1 SGHVS and CDR2 FQNEAQ. The ends were cut back, 6 bases at V and 0 bases at J, with 12 bases in the middle. The CDR3 region has the DNA TGTGCCAGCAGTACCTACCTGAGCTCCTACAATGAGCAGTTCTTC. It yields the protein CASSTYLSSYNEQFF.

This chain joins TRBV5-4 and TRBJ1-4, with D maybe TRBD1 (6 bases). Germline V gene lookup returns CDR1 SGHNT and CDR2 YYREEE (reference sequence). The CDR3 is 15 amino acids. Trimming took off 4 bases at V and 3 bases at J, with 13 bases between the two ends. The CDR3 bases are TGTGCCAGCAGCCCGGATGGACAGCCTAATGAAAAACTGTTTTTT. This gives the protein CASSPDGQPNEKLFF.

In this sample, this clonotype turned up a few times. This sequence joins TRBV6-6 and TRBJ2-2; no definite D call. The CDR3 totals 14 residues. Per the germline V gene, CDR1 is MNHNY and CDR2 is SVGAGI (reference sequence). V gave up 3 bases and J gave up 3 bases, with 8 bases separating them. The CDR3 DNA reads as TGTGCCAGCAGTTATTTCGAGGACACCGGGGAGCTGTTTTTT. This sequence encodes CASSYFEDTGELFF.

The chain links TRBV5-6 to TRBJ1-3; D gene unclear. Germline values: CDR1 SGHDT, CDR2 YYEEEE. Deletions cut 0 bases from V and 4 bases from J, with 8 bases between. The CDR3 is 14 residues long. In DNA form, the CDR3 reads TGTGCCAGCAGCTTGGCCGGCGACGGAAACACCATATATTTT. Protein product: CASSLAGDGNTIYF.

This clonotype appeared a few times. In DNA, the CDR3 is TGTGCCAGCAGTTTAGACAGGGGGCAGGCCTATGGCTACACCTTC. It yields the protein CASSLDRGQAYGYTF. The chain joins TRBV27 to TRBJ1-2; 10 nucleotides line up with TRBD1. There are 15 residues in the CDR3. Trimming took 2 bases from V and 4 from J; bases not matched to a gene: 4. The germline V gene has CDR1 MNHEY and CDR2 SMNVEV (reference sequence).

The chain links TRBV6-8 to TRBJ2-5; D possibly corresponds to TRBD2 (6 bases). V was cut by 7 bases and J by 2 bases, with 17 bases left in between. Looked up from germline, CDR1 is MNHGY and CDR2 is SAAAGT. The CDR3 sequence is 15 residues long. CDR3 nucleotide sequence: TGTGCCAGCACCGCTCTCCGGGGAGGACAAGAGACCCAGTACTTC. It translates to CASTALRGGQETQYF.

This clonotype occurred many times. V gene TRBV12-3 or TRBV12-4 combines with J gene TRBJ1-1; the D is unclear. The CDR3 totals 14 residues. V lost 3 bases to trimming and J lost 1 base, with 9 bases between them. DNA for the CDR3: TGTGCCAGCAGTTTTGGACTCCCGAACACTGAAGCTTTCTTT. This codes for CASSFGLPNTEAFF.

The chain recombines TRBV12-5 with TRBJ1-3; D is unresolved. V lost 1 base, J lost 0 bases, and 13 bases lay in between. The V gene's germline CDR1 is LGHNT and CDR2 FRNRAP. CDR3 length: 17 amino acids. CDR3 in amino acids: CASGLGTVVLSGNTIYF. DNA of the CDR3: TGTGCTAGTGGTTTGGGTACAGTTGTGCTCTCTGGAAACACCATATATTTT.

This clonotype is labeled as hyperexpanded. V is TRBV12-3 or TRBV12-4 and J is TRBJ2-2; 11 nucleotides agree with TRBD1. V dropped 2 bases and J dropped 5; count of bases not matched to a gene: 4. The CDR3 has 16 amino acids. CDR3 amino acids: CASSLYGTGGTGELFF. The CDR3 bases are TGTGCCAGCAGTTTATACGGGACAGGGGGTACCGGGGAGCTGTTTTTT.

This clonotype was seen a few times. V and J are TRBV15 and TRBJ2-6; 7 positions agree with TRBD1. The CDR3 consists of 18 residues. Germline V gene data show CDR1 as LNHNV and CDR2 as YYDKDF (reference sequence). V lost 3 bases to trimming and J lost 0 bases; unmatched junction nucleotides: 8. The CDR3 loop reads CATSSWTGATSGANVLTF. CDR3 nucleotide sequence: TGTGCCACCAGCAGTTGGACAGGTGCCACCTCTGGGGCCAACGTCCTGACTTTC.

The V gene is TRBV7-9, the J gene TRBJ2-1; possibly TRBD2 for D (6 bases). CDR3 length equals 16 residues. From germline, CDR1 is SEHNR and CDR2 FQNEAQ (reference sequence). V shed 5 bases and J shed 0 bases, with 14 bases lying between them. The CDR3 sequence: CASSPAGTFSYNEQFF. DNA of the CDR3: TGTGCCAGCAGCCCCGCGGGAACCTTCTCCTACAATGAGCAGTTCTTC.

This clonotype was observed a handful of times. V gene TRBV4-2 combines with J gene TRBJ2-3; 7 nucleotides match TRBD2. V dropped 8 bases and J dropped 5; count of bases not matched to a gene: 19. Germline V gene data show CDR1 as LGHNA and CDR2 as YNFKEQ. The CDR3 has 17 amino acids. In DNA form, the CDR3 reads TGTGCCAGCGGAGGGACTCCGGGAGGCACACACGTAGATACGCAGTATTTT. Its protein is CASGGTPGGTHVDTQYF.

This clonotype has more than one count but fewer than ten. The rearrangement uses TRBV29-1 and TRBJ1-2; the D is unclear. This CDR3 is built from 11 residues. Per the germline V gene, CDR1 is SQVTM and CDR2 is ANQGSEA. V lost 1 base and J 8 bases, leaving 8 bases between the germline ends. The CDR3 region has the DNA TGCAGCGTTGAAGTTCGCACGGGCTACACCTTC. Protein sequence: CSVEVRTGYTF.

This chain links TRBV5-5 with TRBJ2-1; 8 positions match TRBD1. The CDR3 runs 16 residues. V gave up 2 bases and J gave up 2 bases; unmatched junction bases: 6. CDR1 and CDR2 from the germline V gene are SGHKS and YYEKEE (reference sequence). CDR3 sequence reads: CASSLQGVPTYNEQFF. CDR3 nucleotides: TGTGCCAGCAGCTTACAGGGGGTCCCGACCTACAATGAGCAGTTCTTC. Full variable domain (outside the CDR3, taken from reference TRBV5-5 and TRBJ2-1): DAGVTQSPTHLIKTRGQQVTLRCSPISGHKSVSWYQQVLGQGPQFIFQYYEKEERGRGNFPDRFSARQFPNYSSELNVNALLLGDSALYLCASSLQGVPTYNEQFFGPGTRLTVL.

This clonotype was seen only once. V gene TRBV20-1 combines with J gene TRBJ2-1, with D possibly TRBD1 on 6 matching bases. Deletions cut 4 bases from V and 10 bases from J, with 20 bases between. Looked up from germline, CDR1 is DFQATT and CDR2 is SNEGSKA (reference sequence). This CDR3 has 14 amino acids. CDR3 nucleotide sequence: TGCAGTGCTATTGTCTCTTCCACAGGGTGGGAGCAGTTCTTC. Translated: CSAIVSSTGWEQFF.

This rearrangement joins TRBV11-2 to TRBJ2-2; 7 nucleotides align to TRBD2. The CDR3 totals 15 residues. Germline V gene lookup returns CDR1 SGHAT and CDR2 FQNNGV. V was clipped by 6 bases and J by 3 bases; unmatched bases: 7. CDR3 DNA sequence: TGTGCCAGCAGTCTTACGCGGGGGTACACCGGGGAGCTGTTTTTT. Translation gives CASSLTRGYTGELFF.

To note about this clonotype: Possible read error: a much larger clone is one base away. The rearrangement uses TRBV4-3 and TRBJ1-2, with 7 bases matching TRBD1. This CDR3 region has 14 residues. Germline CDR1 is LGHNA and CDR2 is YSLEER. This chain's CDR3 is CASSHGQEVSGYAF. The CDR3 bases are TGCGCCAGCAGCCATGGACAGGAGGTCTCTGGCTACGCCTTC.

The rearrangement joins TRBV5-6 to TRBJ2-7; 10 bases are a match to TRBD1. CDR1 and CDR2 (germline): SGHDT, YYEEEE. V lost 3 bases, J lost 3 bases, and 6 bases stayed unmatched. There are 15 residues in the CDR3. CDR3 amino acids: CASSSLTGGFYEQYF. The CDR3 DNA reads TGTGCCAGCAGCTCCTTGACAGGGGGCTTCTACGAGCAGTACTTC.

This clonotype turned up a few times. The V call is TRBV7-9, the J call TRBJ1-1; TRBD1 matches at 11 bases. The CDR3 runs to 14 residues. CDR1 is SEHNR and CDR2 is FQNEAQ in the germline V gene (reference sequence). V shed 5 bases, J shed 8 bases, and the junction held 7 bases outside the gene matches. CDR3 region: CASSPRTGGREAFF. In DNA, the CDR3 is TGTGCCAGCAGCCCGCGGACAGGGGGCCGAGAAGCTTTCTTT.

This clonotype appeared a few times. The rearrangement uses TRBV7-8 and TRBJ2-5; TRBD2 matches at 12 bases. Germline V gives CDR1 SGHVS, CDR2 FQNEAQ. The CDR3 extends over 18 amino acids. V lost 0 bases and J lost 2; bases outside the gene matches: 7. The CDR3 sequence is CASSLARQGTSGQETQYF. In DNA, the CDR3 is TGTGCCAGCAGCTTAGCCCGACAGGGGACTAGCGGGCAAGAGACCCAGTACTTC.

The chain has TRBV6-5 and TRBJ2-7; tentative D call: TRBD2 (6 bases). Germline CDR1 MNHEY, CDR2 SVGAGI. Trimming cost V 6 bases and J 4 bases, with 13 bases left between them. The CDR3 covers 13 residues. This CDR3 is CASRAGNDYEQYF. The CDR3 region has the DNA TGTGCCAGCAGGGCGGGAAATGATTACGAGCAGTACTTC.

The chain has TRBV6-1 and TRBJ2-1; no definite D call. Germline CDR1 is MNHNS and CDR2 is SASEGT. Trimming removed 10 bases at V and 8 bases at J, with 12 bases between. CDR3 length: 11 residues. The CDR3 sequence is CATPKKDEQFF. DNA for the CDR3: TGTGCCACCCCGAAGAAGGATGAGCAGTTCTTC.